This is a list of T cell receptor beta chains from one sample in a study of shared clonotypes between healthy human individuals. Here immunoSEQ multiplex PCR was the method, and the copy in TCRdb shows in-frame clones only, minus some. The profile covers a few million clones, with approximately 93% appearing a single time and approximately 0.4% taken by the ten largest. The sample was naive CD4+ T cells from PBMCs. All receptors come from a man aged 18 to 30 in good health. Some clones in this sample may be carry-over from other donors' samples. Both conserved end residues are part of each CDR3. The D gene is left open where the match is weak. Clone size is stated in some rows and not others, as once, few, many or a class when expanded.

j_call clone_size d_call v_call cdr3_nt cdr3_aa
TRBJ1-5 . TRBD1 TRBV15 TGTGCCACCAGCAGAGATTGGGCAGGGGGTCAGCCCCAGCATTTT CATSRDWAGGQPQHF
TRBJ2-7 once . TRBV28 TGTGCCAGCAGCAGACGGGGCGAGCAGTACTTC CASSRRGEQYF
TRBJ2-4 once . TRBV5-1 TGCGCCAGCAGCCTGATGGGACAAAACATTCAGTACTTC CASSLMGQNIQYF
TRBJ1-5 . . TRBV6-6 TGTGCCAGCACCTACGGGGGGGGTGGCAATCAGCCCCAGCATTTT CASTYGGGGNQPQHF
TRBJ2-1 . . TRBV5-4 TGTGCCAGCAGCTTGTTCTCCCACTCCTACAATGAGCAGTTCTTC CASSLFSHSYNEQFF
TRBJ1-5 . . TRBV6-5 TGTGCCAGCAGTTACAGGTATAGCAATCAGCCCCAGCATTTT CASSYRYSNQPQHF
TRBJ2-7 . . TRBV5-1 TGCGCCAGCAGCTTGGCCGGGGCCAACTACGAGCAGTACTTC CASSLAGANYEQYF
TRBJ1-1 once . TRBV28 TGTGCCAGCAGTTCCGGAGGCGAAAACACTGAAGCTTTCTTT CASSSGGENTEAFF
TRBJ2-1 . . TRBV15 TGTGCCACCAGCAGAGTGTCGGGAGTTACCGGCCATGAGCAGTTCTTC CATSRVSGVTGHEQFF
TRBJ1-1 . . TRBV5-1 TGCGCCAGCAGTAAGGAGATGAACACTGAAGCTTTCTTT CASSKEMNTEAFF
TRBJ2-2 . TRBD2 TRBV4-2 TGTGCCAGCAGCCAACGAGTGAAGACTAGCTACAACACCGGGGAGCTGTTTTTT CASSQRVKTSYNTGELFF
TRBJ2-1 . . TRBV6-1 . CASSILGNEQFF
TRBJ1-5 few . TRBV19 TGTGCCAGTAGGCCGAAGGCCGGGGGTTTTAGGATGCATTTT CASRPKAGGFRMHF
TRBJ1-1 . . TRBV6-6 TGTGCCGGCAGTCAGCAGGGGAACACTGAAGCTTTCTTT CAGSQQGNTEAFF
TRBJ2-1 . TRBD2 TRBV28 TGTGCCAGCAGTCTCTCGACTAGCGGGAGGGCCATCGTGAATGAGCAGTTCTTC CASSLSTSGRAIVNEQFF
TRBJ2-1 . TRBD2 TRBV27 TGTGCCAGCAGTTTTGAGGGACTAGCGGTAAGGACCTACAATGAGCAGTTCTTC CASSFEGLAVRTYNEQFF
TRBJ2-7 . TRBD1 TRBV7-6 TGTGCCAGCAGCTTAAAGGGGACAGGGCCTGCCTACGAGCAGTACTTC CASSLKGTGPAYEQYF
TRBJ2-7 . TRBD1 TRBV30 TGTGCCTGGAAACGTTGGGACACAGGACAGGGACCCTACGAGCAGTACTTC CAWKRWDTGQGPYEQYF
TRBJ2-7 . TRBD1 TRBV15 TGTGCCACCAGCAGTTACTCGGATGACAGGGCCTACGAGCAGTACTTC CATSSYSDDRAYEQYF
TRBJ2-1 once . TRBV6-6 TGTGCCAGCAATACCGGGGAGTTAAATGAGCAGTTCTTC CASNTGELNEQFF
TRBJ2-5 . . TRBV29-1 TGCAGCGGAGGGCGGCAAGAGACCCAGTACTTC CSGGRQETQYF
TRBJ1-1 . . TRBV6-6 TGTGCCAGCAGTACCCCGACAGCCATGAACACTGAAGCTTTCTTT CASSTPTAMNTEAFF
TRBJ1-1 few . TRBV30 TGTGCTTACACGCCGGGGGCTGAAGCTTTCTTT CAYTPGAEAFF
TRBJ2-7 . . TRBV6-1 TGTGCCAGCAGTGGACAGAAATCCTACGAGCAGTACTTC CASSGQKSYEQYF
TRBJ2-2 . . TRBV25-1 TGTGCCAGCAGCCCCGGGACTTACATAGGCGGGGAGCTGTTTTTT CASSPGTYIGGELFF
TRBJ1-1 . . TRBV7-9 TGTGCCAGCAGCTTAGGTTGGGCAACTGAAGCTTTCTTT CASSLGWATEAFF
TRBJ1-5 . . TRBV27 TGTGCCAGCAGTTTACGGCAGGGCAGCAATCAGCCCCAGCATTTT CASSLRQGSNQPQHF
TRBJ1-1 . TRBD1 TRBV7-9 TGTGCCAGCAGCTCCGACAGGGGGCCGAACACTGAAGCTTTCTTT CASSSDRGPNTEAFF
TRBJ1-2 . TRBD1 TRBV6-5 TGTGCCAGCAGAAAAGGACAGGTCTATGGCTACACCTTC CASRKGQVYGYTF
TRBJ1-2 . . TRBV28 TGTGCCAGCAGATCGCAAGGATACCCTAACTATGGCTACACCTTC CASRSQGYPNYGYTF
TRBJ1-5 . . TRBV18 TGTGCCAGCTCACCTAGTGGCAATCAGCCCCAGCATTTT CASSPSGNQPQHF
TRBJ2-3 . TRBD2 TRBV2 TGTGCCAGCAGTTCGACACTAGCGGGAGTTACAGATACGCAGTATTTT CASSSTLAGVTDTQYF
TRBJ1-2 . TRBD1 TRBV19 TGTGCCAGTAGGGAGACAGGGTTCGACTATGGCTACACCTTC CASRETGFDYGYTF
TRBJ1-5 . TRBD1 TRBV27 TGTGCCAGCAGAACCCTGCGGGGGGACAGCTATAGCAATCAGCCCCAGCATTTT CASRTLRGDSYSNQPQHF
TRBJ2-7 . . TRBV5-1 TGCGCCAGCAGCTTGGGCCCCCGGGCCTCCCAGCCCCACGAGCAGTACTTC CASSLGPRASQPHEQYF
TRBJ1-1 . . TRBV7-9 TGTGCCAGCAGCTTAGTTCGGAAAGAAGCTTTCTTT CASSLVRKEAFF
TRBJ2-1 . . TRBV28 TGTGCCAGCAGTTTCCTTTATAATGAGCAGTTCTTC CASSFLYNEQFF
TRBJ1-5 . . TRBV10-3 TGTGCCATCAGGGACAGTTATAGCAATCAGCCCCAGCATTTT CAIRDSYSNQPQHF
TRBJ2-1 . TRBD2 TRBV4-1 TGCGCCAGCAGCCAAGATCAGGCGAGCGGGAGTTTCAGTTCCTACAATGAGCAGTTCTTC CASSQDQASGSFSSYNEQFF
TRBJ2-3 . . TRBV5-1 TGCGCCAGCAGCTTGGAACCGGGAGCGACAGATACGCAGTATTTT CASSLEPGATDTQYF
TRBJ2-7 . TRBD2 TRBV7-3 TGTGCCAGCAGCCGAACGACTAGCGGGAGAGTATTAGGCGAGCAGTACTTC CASSRTTSGRVLGEQYF
TRBJ2-1 . . TRBV5-4 TGTGCCAGCAGCTTCGCCAGTTCTTACAGTGAGCAGTTCTTC CASSFASSYSEQFF
TRBJ1-1 once TRBD1 TRBV6-4 TGTGCCAGCAGTCCCGGGACAGGATTGAGACCGAACACTGAAGCTTTCTTT CASSPGTGLRPNTEAFF